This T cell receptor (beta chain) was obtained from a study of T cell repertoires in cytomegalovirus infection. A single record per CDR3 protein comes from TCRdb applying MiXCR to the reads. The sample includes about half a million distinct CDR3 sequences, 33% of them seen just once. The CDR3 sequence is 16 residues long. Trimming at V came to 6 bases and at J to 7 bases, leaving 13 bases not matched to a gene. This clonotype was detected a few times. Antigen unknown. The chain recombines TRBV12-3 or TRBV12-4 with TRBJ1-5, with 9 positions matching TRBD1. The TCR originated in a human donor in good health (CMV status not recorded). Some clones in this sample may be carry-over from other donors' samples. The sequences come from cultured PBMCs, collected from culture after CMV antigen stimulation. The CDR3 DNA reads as TGTGCCAGCAGCCCGAGGGGTCAACAGGGGGCCCAGCCCCAGCATTTT. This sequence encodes CASSPRGQQGAQPQHF.